This T cell receptor (beta chain) is drawn from a study of cytomegalovirus exposure and HLA in healthy donors. General study findings and limits: Rare TCR sequences dominated, though some public TCRs recurred in many donors. In a later analysis, an Asian-associated ancestry cluster reportedly showed fewer N-insertions than the 666-donor mean.

PCR employed 60 Vbeta and 13 Jbeta primers. Profiling relied on immunoSEQ multiplex PCR, and the TCRdb table lists in-frame clones only, not all of them. Here the sample spans approximately 140,000 clones, 60% to 85% being singletons. The CDR3 is made up of 14 amino acids. The V end was cut by 1 base, the J end by 7 bases, with 11 bases between. Germline CDR1 SGHTA, CDR2 FQGNSA. This clone was counted a few times. As yet, its antigen is unknown. The TCR originated in a middle-aged man in good health and CMV-seropositive. V and J are TRBV7-2 and TRBJ1-5; D call uncertain. Sample: PBMCs. The CDR3: CASSLERLRQPQHF. The CDR3 bases are TGTGCCAGCAGCTTAGAGCGCCTGAGGCAGCCCCAGCATTTT.